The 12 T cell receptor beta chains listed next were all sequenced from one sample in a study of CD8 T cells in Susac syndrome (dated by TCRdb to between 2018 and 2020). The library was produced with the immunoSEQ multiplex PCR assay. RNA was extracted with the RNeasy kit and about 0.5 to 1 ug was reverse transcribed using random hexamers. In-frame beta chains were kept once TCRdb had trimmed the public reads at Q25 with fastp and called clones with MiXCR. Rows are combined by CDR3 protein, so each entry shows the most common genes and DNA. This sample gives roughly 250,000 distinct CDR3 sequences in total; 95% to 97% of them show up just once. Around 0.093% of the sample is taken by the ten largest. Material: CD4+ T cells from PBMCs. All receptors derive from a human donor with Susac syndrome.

The CDR3 sequence is CSARDWAGPTNEKLFF. The CDR3, as DNA: TGCAGTGCTAGAGATTGGGCAGGCCCAACTAATGAAAAACTGTTTTTT. The gene calls are TRBV20-1 and TRBJ1-4, with D hard to call. Trimming cost V 0 bases and J 0 bases, with 11 bases left between them. This CDR3 has 16 amino acids. The germline V gene encodes CDR1 DFQATT and CDR2 SNEGSKA (reference sequence).

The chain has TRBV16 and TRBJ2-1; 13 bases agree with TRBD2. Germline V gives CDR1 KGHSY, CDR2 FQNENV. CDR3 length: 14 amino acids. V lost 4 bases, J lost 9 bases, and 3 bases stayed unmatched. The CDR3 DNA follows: TGTGCCAGCAGCCGGACTAGCGGGAGTAGTGAGCAGTTCTTC. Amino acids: CASSRTSGSSEQFF.

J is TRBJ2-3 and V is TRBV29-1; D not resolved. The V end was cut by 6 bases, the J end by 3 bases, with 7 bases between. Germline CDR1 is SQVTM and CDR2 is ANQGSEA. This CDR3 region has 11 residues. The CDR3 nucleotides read TGCAGCGTCAAGGGTACAGATACGCAGTATTTT. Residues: CSVKGTDTQYF.

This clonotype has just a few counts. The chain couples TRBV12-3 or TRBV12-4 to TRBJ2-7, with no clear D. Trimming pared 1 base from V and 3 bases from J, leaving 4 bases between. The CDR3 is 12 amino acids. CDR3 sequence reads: CASSLGNYEQYF. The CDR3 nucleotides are TGTGCCAGCAGTTTAGGGAACTACGAGCAGTACTTC.

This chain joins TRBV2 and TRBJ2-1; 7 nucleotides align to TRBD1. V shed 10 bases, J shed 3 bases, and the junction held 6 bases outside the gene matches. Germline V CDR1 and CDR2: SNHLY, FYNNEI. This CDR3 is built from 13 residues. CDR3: CATLGQLYNEQFF. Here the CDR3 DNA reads TGTGCCACCCTGGGACAGCTCTACAATGAGCAGTTCTTC.

CDR3 loop: CAWNLGYGYTF. The DNA for the CDR3 is TGTGCCTGGAATTTAGGTTATGGCTACACCTTC. The rearrangement uses TRBV30 and TRBJ1-2; D gene uncertain. The CDR3 runs 11 residues. Germline V CDR1 and CDR2: GTSNPN, SVGIG (reference sequence). Trimming left V 4 bases short and J 5 bases short, with 8 bases between.

The CDR3 bases are TGTGCCAGCAGCCAAGAGGGAGGGGGCGAGCAGTACTTC. This codes for CASSQEGGGEQYF. This sequence joins TRBV3-1 and TRBJ2-7; a possible D gene is TRBD2 (7 bases). This CDR3 is built from 13 residues. The germline CDR1 and CDR2 sequences are LGHDT and YNNKEL (reference sequence). Deletions cut 0 bases from V and 6 bases from J, with 9 bases between.

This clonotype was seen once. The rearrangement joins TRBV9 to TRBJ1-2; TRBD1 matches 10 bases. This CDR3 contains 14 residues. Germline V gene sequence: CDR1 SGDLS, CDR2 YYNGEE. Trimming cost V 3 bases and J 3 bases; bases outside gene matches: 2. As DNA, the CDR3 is TGTGCCAGCAGCGCCGGGACAGGGGACTATGGCTACACCTTC. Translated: CASSAGTGDYGYTF. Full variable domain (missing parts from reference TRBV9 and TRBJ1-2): DSGVTQTPKHLITATGQRVTLRCSPRSGDLSVYWYQQSLDQGLQFLIQYYNGEERAKGNILERFSAQQFPDLHSELNLSSLELGDSALYFCASSAGTGDYGYTFGSGTRLTVV.

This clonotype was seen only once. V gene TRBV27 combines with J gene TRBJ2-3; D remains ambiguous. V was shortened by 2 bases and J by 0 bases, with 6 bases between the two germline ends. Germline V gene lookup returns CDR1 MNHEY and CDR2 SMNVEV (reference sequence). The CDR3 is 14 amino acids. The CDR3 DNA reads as TGTGCCAGCAGTTTAAGCGCTAGCACAGATACGCAGTATTTT. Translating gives CASSLSASTDTQYF.

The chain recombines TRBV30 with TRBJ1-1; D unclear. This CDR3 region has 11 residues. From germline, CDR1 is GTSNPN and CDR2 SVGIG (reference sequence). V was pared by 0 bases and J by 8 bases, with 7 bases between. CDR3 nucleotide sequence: TGTGCCTGGAGTGTCGAGGGCGAAGCTTTCTTT. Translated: CAWSVEGEAFF.

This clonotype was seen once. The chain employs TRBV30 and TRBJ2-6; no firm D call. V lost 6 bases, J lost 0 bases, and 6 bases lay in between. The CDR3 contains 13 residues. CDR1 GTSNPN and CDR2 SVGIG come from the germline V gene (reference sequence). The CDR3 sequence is CACDASGANVLTF. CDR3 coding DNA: TGTGCCTGTGACGCCTCTGGGGCCAACGTCCTGACTTTC.

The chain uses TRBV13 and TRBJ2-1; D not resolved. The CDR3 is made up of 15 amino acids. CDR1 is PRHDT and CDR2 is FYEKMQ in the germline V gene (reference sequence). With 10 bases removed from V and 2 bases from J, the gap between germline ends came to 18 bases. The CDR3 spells CATSAGGRTYNEQFF. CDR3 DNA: TGTGCCACCTCGGCTGGCGGTCGGACCTACAATGAGCAGTTCTTC. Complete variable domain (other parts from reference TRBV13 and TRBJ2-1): AAGVIQSPRHLIKEKRETATLKCYPIPRHDTVYWYQQGPGQDPQFLISFYEKMQSDKGSIPDRFSAQQFSDYHSELNMSSLELGDSALYFCATSAGGRTYNEQFFGPGTRLTVL.